This note documents a single T cell receptor beta chain sequence. Its antigen is unidentified. Repertoires were generated with immunoSEQ multiplex PCR, while TCRdb's copy carries only in-frame clones and drops some. Among about 160,000 clones listed, around 93% were seen once. The sample originates from a study of T cell responses to AZD1222 COVID-19 vaccine. V gave up 5 bases and J gave up 0 bases, with 8 bases separating them. The CDR3 has 14 residues. In germline, CDR1 is LNHDA, CDR2 SQIVND (reference sequence). Study-wide results and caveats: Donors were largely white British and mainly female; clonal diversity was possibly underestimated. Within unmutated variant regions lay the reported targets of nearly half of spike-specific TCRs. Seropositive at baseline were only 5 to 7 AZD1222 recipients. Every sample of the repertoires postdated the peak T cell response.

The clonotype comes from an adult in good health. This rearrangement joins TRBV19 to TRBJ2-1; D might be TRBD2 (5 bases). Sequenced here: peripheral blood, sampled on day 0 of AZD1222 vaccination. The CDR3 spells CASSFRGSYNEQFF. The CDR3 DNA reads as TGTGCCAGTAGTTTTCGGGGCTCCTACAATGAGCAGTTCTTC.